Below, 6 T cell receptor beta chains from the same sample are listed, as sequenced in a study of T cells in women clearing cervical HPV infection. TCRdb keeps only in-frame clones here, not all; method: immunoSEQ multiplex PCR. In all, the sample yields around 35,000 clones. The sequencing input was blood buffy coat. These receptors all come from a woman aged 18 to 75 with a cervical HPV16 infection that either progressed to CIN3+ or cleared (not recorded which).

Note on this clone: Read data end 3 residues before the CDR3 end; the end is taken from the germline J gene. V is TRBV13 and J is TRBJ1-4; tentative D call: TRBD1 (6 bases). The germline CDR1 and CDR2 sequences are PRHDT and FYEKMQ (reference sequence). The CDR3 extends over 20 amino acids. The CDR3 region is CASSQRRPGQGNSLGSPLFF. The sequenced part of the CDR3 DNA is TGTGCCAGCAGCCAGCGAAGACCGGGGCAGGGGAATTCACTGGGTTCACCA.

The CDR3 sequence: CASSDRATGVNEKLFF. CDR3 bases read: TGTGCCAGCAGTGACAGGGCGACAGGGGTTAATGAAAAA. The chain combines TRBV2 with TRBJ1-4; 8 bases line up with TRBD1. The missing CDR3 end, 3 residues past where the read stops, is filled in from the germline J gene. Trimming took 3 bases from V and 4 from J; bases not matched to a gene: 7. The CDR3 has 16 amino acids. Germline-derived CDR1 and CDR2 are SNHLY and FYNNEI.

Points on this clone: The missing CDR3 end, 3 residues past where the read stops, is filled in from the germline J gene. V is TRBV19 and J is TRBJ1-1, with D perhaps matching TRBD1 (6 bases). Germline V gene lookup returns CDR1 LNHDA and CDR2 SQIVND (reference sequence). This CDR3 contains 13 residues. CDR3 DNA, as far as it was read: TGTGCCAGTAATGCGGGGGGGCGAGAGACC. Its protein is CASNAGGRET. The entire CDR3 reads CASNAGGRETAFF.

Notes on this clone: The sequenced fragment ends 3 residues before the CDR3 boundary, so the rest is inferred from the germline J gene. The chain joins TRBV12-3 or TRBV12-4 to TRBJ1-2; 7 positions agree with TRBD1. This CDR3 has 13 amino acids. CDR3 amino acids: CASSLNRGGGYTF. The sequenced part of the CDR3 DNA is TGTGCCAGCAGTTTAAACAGGGGTGGGGGC.

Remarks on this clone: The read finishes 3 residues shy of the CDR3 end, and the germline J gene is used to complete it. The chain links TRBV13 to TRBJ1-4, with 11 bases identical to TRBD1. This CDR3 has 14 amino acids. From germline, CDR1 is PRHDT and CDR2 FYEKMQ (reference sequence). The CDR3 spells CASSWGQGGGPLFF. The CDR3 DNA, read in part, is TGTGCCAGCAGCTGGGGACAGGGGGGAGGACCA.

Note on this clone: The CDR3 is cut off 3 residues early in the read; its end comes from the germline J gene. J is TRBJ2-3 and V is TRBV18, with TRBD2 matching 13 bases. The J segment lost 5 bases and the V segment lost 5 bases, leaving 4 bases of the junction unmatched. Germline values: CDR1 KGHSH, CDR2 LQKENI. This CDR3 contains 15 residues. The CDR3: CASSLGLAGEDTQYF. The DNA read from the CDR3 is TGTGCCAGCTCATTAGGACTAGCGGGGGAAGATACG.